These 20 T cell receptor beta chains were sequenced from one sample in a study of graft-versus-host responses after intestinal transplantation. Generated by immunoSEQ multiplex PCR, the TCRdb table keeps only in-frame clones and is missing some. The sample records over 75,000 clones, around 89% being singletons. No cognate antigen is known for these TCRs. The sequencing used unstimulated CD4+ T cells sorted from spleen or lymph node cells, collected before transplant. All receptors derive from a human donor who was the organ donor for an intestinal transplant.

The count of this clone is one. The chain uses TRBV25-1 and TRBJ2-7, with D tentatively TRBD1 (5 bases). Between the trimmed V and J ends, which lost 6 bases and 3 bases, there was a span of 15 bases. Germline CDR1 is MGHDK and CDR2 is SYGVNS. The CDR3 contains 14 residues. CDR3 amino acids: CASSQGGGVYEQYF. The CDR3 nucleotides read TGTGCCAGCAGCCAGGGTGGTGGGGTCTACGAGCAGTACTTC.

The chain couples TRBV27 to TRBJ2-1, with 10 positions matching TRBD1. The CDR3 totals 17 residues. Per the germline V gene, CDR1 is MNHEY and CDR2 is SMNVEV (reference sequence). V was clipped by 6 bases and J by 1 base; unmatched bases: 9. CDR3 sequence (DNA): TGTGCCAGCAGCCTGCGCCCGGACAGGGGGTCCTACAATGAGCAGTTCTTC. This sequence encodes CASSLRPDRGSYNEQFF.

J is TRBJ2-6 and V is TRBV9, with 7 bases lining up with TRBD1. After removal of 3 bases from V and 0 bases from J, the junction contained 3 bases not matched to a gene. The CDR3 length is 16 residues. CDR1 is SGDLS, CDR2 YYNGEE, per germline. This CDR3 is CASSATGVSGANVLTF. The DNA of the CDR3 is TGTGCCAGCAGCGCCACAGGGGTCTCTGGGGCCAACGTCCTGACTTTC.

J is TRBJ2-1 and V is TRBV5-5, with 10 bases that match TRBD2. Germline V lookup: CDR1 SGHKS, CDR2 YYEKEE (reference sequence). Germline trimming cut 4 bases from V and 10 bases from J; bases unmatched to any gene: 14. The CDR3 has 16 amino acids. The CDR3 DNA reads TGTGCCAGCAGCCCCGGAGGAGCGGGAGGGCCCGGGGAGCAGTTCTTC. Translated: CASSPGGAGGPGEQFF.

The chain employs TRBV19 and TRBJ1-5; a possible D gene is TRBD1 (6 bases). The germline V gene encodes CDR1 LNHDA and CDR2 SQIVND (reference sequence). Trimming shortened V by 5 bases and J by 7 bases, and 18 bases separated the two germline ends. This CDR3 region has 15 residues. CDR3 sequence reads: CASSASGDRRQPQHF. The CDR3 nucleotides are TGTGCCAGTAGTGCCTCCGGCGACAGGCGGCAGCCCCAGCATTTT. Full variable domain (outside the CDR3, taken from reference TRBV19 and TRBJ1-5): DGGITQSPKYLFRKEGQNVTLSCEQNLNHDAMYWYRQDPGQGLRLIYYSQIVNDFQKGDIAEGYSVSREKKESFPLTVTSAQKNPTAFYLCASSASGDRRQPQHFGDGTRLSIL.

The CDR3 DNA reads TGCAGCGTTGCCGGGCGGCAAGCGGGAGGGCCGACGGAGACCCAGTACTTC. Its translation is CSVAGRQAGGPTETQYF. This chain links TRBV29-1 with TRBJ2-5; 10 nucleotides line up with TRBD2. After removal of 4 bases from V and 5 bases from J, the junction contained 16 bases not matched to a gene. The CDR3 totals 17 residues. CDR1 SQVTM and CDR2 ANQGSEA come from the germline V gene.

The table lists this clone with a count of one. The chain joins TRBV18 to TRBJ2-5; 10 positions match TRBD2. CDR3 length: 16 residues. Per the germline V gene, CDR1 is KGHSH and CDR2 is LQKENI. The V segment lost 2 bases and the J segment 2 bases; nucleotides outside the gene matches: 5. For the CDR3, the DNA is TGTGCCAGCTCACCAGTGAAACTAGCGGGGCAAGAGACCCAGTACTTC. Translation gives CASSPVKLAGQETQYF. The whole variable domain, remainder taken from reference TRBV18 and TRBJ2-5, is NAGVMQNPRHLVRRRGQEARLRCSPMKGHSHVYWYRQLPEEGLKFMVYLQKENIIDESGMPKERFSAEFPKEGPSILRIQQVVRGDSAAYFCASSPVKLAGQETQYFGPGTRLLVL.

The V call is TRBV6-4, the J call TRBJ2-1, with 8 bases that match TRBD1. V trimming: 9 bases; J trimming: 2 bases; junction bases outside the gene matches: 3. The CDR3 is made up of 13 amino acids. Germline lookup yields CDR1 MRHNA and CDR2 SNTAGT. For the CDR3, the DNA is TGTGCCAGACACAGGGGGGCCTACAATGAGCAGTTCTTC. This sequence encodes CARHRGAYNEQFF.

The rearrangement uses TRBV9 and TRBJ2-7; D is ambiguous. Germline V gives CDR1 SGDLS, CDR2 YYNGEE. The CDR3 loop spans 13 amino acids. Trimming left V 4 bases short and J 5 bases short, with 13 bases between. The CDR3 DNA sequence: TGTGCCAGCAGCCTCTACCGACAAAACGAGCAGTACTTC. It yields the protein CASSLYRQNEQYF.

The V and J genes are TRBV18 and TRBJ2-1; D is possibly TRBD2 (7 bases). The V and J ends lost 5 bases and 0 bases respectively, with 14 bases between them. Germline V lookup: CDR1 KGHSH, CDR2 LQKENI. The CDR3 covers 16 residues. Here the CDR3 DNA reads TGTGCCAGCTCATCTCGGCGGGGGCCCTCCTACAATGAGCAGTTCTTC. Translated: CASSSRRGPSYNEQFF.

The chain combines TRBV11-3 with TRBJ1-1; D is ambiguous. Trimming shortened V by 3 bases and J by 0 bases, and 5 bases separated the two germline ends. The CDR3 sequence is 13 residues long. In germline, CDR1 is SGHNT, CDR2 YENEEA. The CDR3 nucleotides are TGTGCCAGCAGCTTCTACCTGAACACTGAAGCTTTCTTT. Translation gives CASSFYLNTEAFF.

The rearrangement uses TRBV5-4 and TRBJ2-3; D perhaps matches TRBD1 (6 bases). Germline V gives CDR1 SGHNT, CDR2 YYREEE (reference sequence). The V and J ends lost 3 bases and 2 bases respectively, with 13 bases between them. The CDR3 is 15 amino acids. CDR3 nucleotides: TGTGCCAGCAGCTCGAGGAAGGGGGACACAGATACGCAGTATTTT. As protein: CASSSRKGDTDTQYF.

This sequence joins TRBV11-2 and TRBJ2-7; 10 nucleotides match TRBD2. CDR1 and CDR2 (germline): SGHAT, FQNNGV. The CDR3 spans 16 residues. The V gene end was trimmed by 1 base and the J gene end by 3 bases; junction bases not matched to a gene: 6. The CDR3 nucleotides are TGTGCCAGCAGCTTAGGGCTAGCGGGAGCTGGCTACGAGCAGTACTTC. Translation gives CASSLGLAGAGYEQYF.

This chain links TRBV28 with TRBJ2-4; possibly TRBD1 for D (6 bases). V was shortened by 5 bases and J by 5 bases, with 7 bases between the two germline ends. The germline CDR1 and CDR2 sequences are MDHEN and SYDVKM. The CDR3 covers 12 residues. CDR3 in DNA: TGTGCCAGCAGTCGACAGGAAAACATTCAGTACTTC. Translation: CASSRQENIQYF.

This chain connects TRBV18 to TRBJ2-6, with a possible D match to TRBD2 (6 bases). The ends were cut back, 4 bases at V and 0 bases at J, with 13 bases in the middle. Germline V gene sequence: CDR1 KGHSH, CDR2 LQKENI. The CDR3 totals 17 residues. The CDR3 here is CASSLLEGSSGANVLTF. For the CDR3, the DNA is TGTGCCAGCTCACTACTGGAGGGATCCTCTGGGGCCAACGTCCTGACTTTC.

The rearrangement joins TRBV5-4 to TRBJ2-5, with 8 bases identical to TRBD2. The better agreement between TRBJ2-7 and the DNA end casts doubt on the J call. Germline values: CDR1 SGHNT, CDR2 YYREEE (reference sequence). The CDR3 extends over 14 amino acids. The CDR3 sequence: CASSPGGRPYEQYF. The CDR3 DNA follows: TGTGCCAGCAGCCCGGGCGGGAGGCCCTACGAGCAGTACTTC.

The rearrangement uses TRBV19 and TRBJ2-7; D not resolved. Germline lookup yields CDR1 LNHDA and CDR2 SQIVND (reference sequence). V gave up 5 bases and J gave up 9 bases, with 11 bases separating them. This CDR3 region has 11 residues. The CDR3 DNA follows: TGTGCCAGTAGTGCAGGATCGCCGCAGTACTTC. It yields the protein CASSAGSPQYF.

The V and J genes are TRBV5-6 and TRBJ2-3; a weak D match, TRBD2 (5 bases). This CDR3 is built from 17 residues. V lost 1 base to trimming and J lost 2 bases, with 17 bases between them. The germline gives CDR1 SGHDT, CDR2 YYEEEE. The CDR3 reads CASSLPGIGAPTDTQYF. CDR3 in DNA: TGTGCCAGCAGCTTGCCGGGGATTGGTGCCCCCACAGATACGCAGTATTTT.

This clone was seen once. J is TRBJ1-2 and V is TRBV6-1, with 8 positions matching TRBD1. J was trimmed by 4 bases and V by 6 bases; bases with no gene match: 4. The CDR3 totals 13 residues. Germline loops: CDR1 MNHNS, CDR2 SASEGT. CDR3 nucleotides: TGTGCCAGCAGAGCAACAGGGGGCTATGGCTACACCTTC. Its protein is CASRATGGYGYTF.

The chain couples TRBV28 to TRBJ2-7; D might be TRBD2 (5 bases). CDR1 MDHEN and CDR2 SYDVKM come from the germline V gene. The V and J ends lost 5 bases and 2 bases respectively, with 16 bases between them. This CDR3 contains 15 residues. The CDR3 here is CASSTIHGEPYEQYF. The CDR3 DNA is TGTGCCAGCAGTACCATTCACGGGGAACCCTACGAGCAGTACTTC.